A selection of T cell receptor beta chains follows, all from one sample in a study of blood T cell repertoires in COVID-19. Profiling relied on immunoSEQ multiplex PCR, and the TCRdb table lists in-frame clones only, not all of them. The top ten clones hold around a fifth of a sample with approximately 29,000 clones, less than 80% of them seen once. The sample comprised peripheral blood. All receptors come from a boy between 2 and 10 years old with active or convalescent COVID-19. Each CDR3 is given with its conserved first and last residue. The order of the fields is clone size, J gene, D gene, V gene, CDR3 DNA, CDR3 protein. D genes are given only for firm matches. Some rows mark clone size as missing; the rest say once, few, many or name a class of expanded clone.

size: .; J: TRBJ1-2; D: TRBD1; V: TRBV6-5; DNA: TGTGCCAGCAGTCGACAGGGGGGGGACTATGGCTACACCTTC; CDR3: CASSRQGGDYGYTF
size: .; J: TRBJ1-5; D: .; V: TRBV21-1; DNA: TGTGCCAGCAGCAAAGCAAGGAGGGGTGATCAGCCCCAGCATTTT; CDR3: CASSKARRGDQPQHF
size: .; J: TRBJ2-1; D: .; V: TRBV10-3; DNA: TGTGCCATCGGAGTAAGGAATGAGCAGTTCTTC; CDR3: CAIGVRNEQFF
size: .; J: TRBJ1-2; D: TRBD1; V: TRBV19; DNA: TGTGCCAGTAGGGACAGGGCTTCCTATGGCTACACCTTC; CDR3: CASRDRASYGYTF
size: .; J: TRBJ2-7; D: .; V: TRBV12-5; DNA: TGTGCTAGTGGTTCCGCACGGGAGTTGGGCTACGAGCAGTACTTC; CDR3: CASGSARELGYEQYF
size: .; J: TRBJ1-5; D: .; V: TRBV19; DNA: TGTGCCAGTAGTATGTTGTGGGGCTCAGGTCAGCCCCAGCATTTT; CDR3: CASSMLWGSGQPQHF
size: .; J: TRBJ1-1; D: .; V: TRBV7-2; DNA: TGTGCCAGCAACATACAGGAGAACACTGAAGCTTTCTTT; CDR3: CASNIQENTEAFF
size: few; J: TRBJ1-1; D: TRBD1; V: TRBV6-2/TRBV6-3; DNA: TGTGCCAGCAGTTATGGGCAGGGACAGAAAAATGAAGCTTTCTTT; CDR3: CASSYGQGQKNEAFF
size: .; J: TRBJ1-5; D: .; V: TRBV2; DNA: TGTGCCAGCAGTGAGGAGGTTGGGCCCCAGCATTTT; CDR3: CASSEEVGPQHF
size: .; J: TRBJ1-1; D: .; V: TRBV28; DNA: TGTGCCAGCAGGTCTGCACGGCGGGGCACTGAAGCTTTCTTT; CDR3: CASRSARRGTEAFF
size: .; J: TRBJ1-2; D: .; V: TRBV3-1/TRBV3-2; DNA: TGTGCCAGCAGCCAAGGTTGGCGGGTAGGGAATAACTATGGCTACACCTTC; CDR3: CASSQGWRVGNNYGYTF
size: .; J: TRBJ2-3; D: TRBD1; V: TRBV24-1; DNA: TGTGCCACCAGTGACACGGAGGACAGGGGTTGGGATACGCAGTATTTT; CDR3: CATSDTEDRGWDTQYF
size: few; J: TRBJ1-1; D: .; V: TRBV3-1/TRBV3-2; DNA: TGTGCCAGCAGCCAAGTGGTGGGCCTTAACACTGAAGCTTTCTTT; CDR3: CASSQVVGLNTEAFF
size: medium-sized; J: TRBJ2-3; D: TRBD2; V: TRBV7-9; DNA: TGTGCCAGCAGCTTAAGACCTTACACCGGGACTACCCCCACAGATACGCAGTATTTT; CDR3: CASSLRPYTGTTPTDTQYF
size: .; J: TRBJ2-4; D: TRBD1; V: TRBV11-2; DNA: TGTGCCAGCAGCTTAAATGGGCAGTCGACAGGCAGGGGGAACATTCAGTACTTC; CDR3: CASSLNGQSTGRGNIQYF
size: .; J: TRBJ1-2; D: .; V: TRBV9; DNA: TGTGCCAGCAGCGTACCCCCAGAGGGGGTCTATGGCTACACCTTC; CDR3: CASSVPPEGVYGYTF
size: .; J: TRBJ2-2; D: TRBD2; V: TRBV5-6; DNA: TGTGCCAGCAGCTTGTTAGGACTAGCGGGCCGGAACACCGGGGAGCTGTTTTTT; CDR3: CASSLLGLAGRNTGELFF
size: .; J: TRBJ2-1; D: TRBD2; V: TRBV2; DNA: TGTGCCAGCCTCTTAGCGGGCGGAAACAATGAGCAGTTCTTC; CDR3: CASLLAGGNNEQFF
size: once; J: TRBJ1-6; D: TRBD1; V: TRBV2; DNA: TGTGCCAGCAGACCCGGGACAGGGCCCCTGGGGTTTAATTCACCCCTCCACTTT; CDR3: CASRPGTGPLGFNSPLHF
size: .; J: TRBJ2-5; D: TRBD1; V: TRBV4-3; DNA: TGCGCCAGCAGCCAGACAGGGCGAGAGACCCAGTACTTC; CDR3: CASSQTGRETQYF
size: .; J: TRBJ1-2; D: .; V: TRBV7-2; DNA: TGTGCCAGCAGCTTAGAGTCAGGGTTCTATGGCTACACCTTC; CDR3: CASSLESGFYGYTF
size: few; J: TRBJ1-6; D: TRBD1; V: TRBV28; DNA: TGTGCCAGCAGGGGACAGGAGAATTCACCCCTCCACTTT; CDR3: CASRGQENSPLHF
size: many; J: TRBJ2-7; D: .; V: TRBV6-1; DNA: TGTGCCAGCAGTGAGCGGGGACGGGCTAGCGTGGCGGGCGAGCAGTACTTC; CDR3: CASSERGRASVAGEQYF
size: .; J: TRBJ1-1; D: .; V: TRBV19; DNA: TGTGCCAGTAGTATAGGTCAGTACACTGAAGCTTTCTTT; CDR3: CASSIGQYTEAFF
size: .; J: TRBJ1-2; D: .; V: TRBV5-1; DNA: TGCGCCAGCAGCTCGACAGGACGGGGCTACACCTTC; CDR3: CASSSTGRGYTF
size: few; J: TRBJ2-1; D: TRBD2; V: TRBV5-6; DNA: TGTGCCAGCAGCTTGGCCGTCCGTCTAGCGGGAGGTAACAATGAGCAGTTCTTC; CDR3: CASSLAVRLAGGNNEQFF
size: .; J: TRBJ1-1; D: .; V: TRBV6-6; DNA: TGTGCCAGCAGTAAATCTTCCGGGACTGAAGCTTTCTTT; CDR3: CASSKSSGTEAFF
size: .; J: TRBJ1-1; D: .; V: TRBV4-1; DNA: TGCGCCAGCAGCCAAGTTCCCACAGGTACGAGCACTGAAGCTTTCTTT; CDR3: CASSQVPTGTSTEAFF
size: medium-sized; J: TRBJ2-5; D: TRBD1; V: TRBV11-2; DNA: TGTGCCAGCAGCTGGGGGGACAGGGGGCTTACTCAAGAGACCCAGTACTTC; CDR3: CASSWGDRGLTQETQYF
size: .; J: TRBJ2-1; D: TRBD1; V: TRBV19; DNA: TGTGCCAGTAGTATAGATGGGGGGACAGGCGCCTACAATGAGCAGTTCTTC; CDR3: CASSIDGGTGAYNEQFF
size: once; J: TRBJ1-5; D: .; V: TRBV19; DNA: TGTGCCAGTAGTACCCGACACGATCAGCCCCAGCATTTT; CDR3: CASSTRHDQPQHF
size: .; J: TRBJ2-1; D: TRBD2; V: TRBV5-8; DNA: TGTGCCAGCAGCCAGGGACTAGCGTTAGTAAATGAGCAGTTCTTC; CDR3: CASSQGLALVNEQFF